The source of this TCR beta chain is a study of T-cell memory formation after mild COVID-19. Study at large: TCR clusters were mostly confined to one donor each.

Via MiXCR, TCRdb re-called the 5' RACE reads, giving one row per CDR3 protein. In the table there are 130,000 to 150,000 distinct CDR3 sequences, 6% to 7% of which are singletons. Whole-study findings and limits: Among contracting clones, CD4+ were mainly CM/EM and CD8+ enriched in EMRA. Whereas later expanders leaned CD4+, clones contracting day 15 to 85 showed a balanced CD4/CD8 makeup. Cross-reactive memory appears to have joined, as suggested by some responding clones showing up in pre-infection memory.

CDR1 is MNHNS, CDR2 SASEGT, per germline. This CDR3 spans 13 amino acids. Unmatched junction bases numbered 4, after V lost 6 bases and J lost 4 bases. A word on this clonotype: The antigen remains undetermined.

This receptor was taken from an adult woman who had mild COVID-19 (a few samples of this study predate the infection). Cell type and time point are not known. The chain uses TRBV6-1 and TRBJ1-2, with TRBD1 identical over 8 bases. The sample comprised PBMCs or a T cell subset sorted from them (not recorded which). The CDR3 DNA sequence: TGTGCCAGCAGAGACAGGGGCCCCTATGGCTACACCTTC. It is translated as CASRDRGPYGYTF.